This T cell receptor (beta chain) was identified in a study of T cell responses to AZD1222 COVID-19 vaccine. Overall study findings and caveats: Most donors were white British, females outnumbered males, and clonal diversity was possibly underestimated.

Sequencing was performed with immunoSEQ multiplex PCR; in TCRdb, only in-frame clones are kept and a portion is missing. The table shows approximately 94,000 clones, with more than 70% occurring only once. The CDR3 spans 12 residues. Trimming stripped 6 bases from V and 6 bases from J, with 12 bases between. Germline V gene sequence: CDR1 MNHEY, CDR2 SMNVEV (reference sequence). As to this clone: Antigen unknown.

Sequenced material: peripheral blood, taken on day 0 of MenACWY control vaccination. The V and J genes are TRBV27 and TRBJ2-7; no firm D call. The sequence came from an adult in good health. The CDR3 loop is CASSGPAAEQYF. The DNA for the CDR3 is TGTGCCAGCAGCGGGCCTGCGGCCGAGCAGTACTTC.